The rows below give T cell receptor beta chains drawn from one sample of a study of siplizumab effects on memory and regulatory T cells. Libraries were prepared by immunoSEQ multiplex PCR; TCRdb keeps only in-frame clonotypes and omits some of them. Here the sample spans around 65,000 clones, roughly 85% being singletons. Sequenced: memory CD4+ T cells sorted from blood. The receptors stem from a human donor in good health. Each CDR3 is given with its conserved first and last residue. The D gene is left open where the match is weak. Some rows have no size entry. The others give once, few or many, or a class for an expanded clone.

J	D	size	V	DNA	CDR3
TRBJ2-1	TRBD1	once	TRBV7-3	TGTGCCAGCAGCTTATTCTTGGGACAGGGTTACAATGAGCAGTTCTTC	CASSLFLGQGYNEQFF
TRBJ1-1	NA	NA	TRBV13	TGTGCCAGCAGCTTGACTACTGAAGCTTTCTTT	CASSLTTEAFF
TRBJ2-1	NA	once	TRBV5-1	TGCGCCAGCAGCCTCGATCGGGTAGGGAATGAGCAGTTCTTC	CASSLDRVGNEQFF
TRBJ2-2	TRBD2	NA	TRBV6-4	TGTGCCAGCAGCGGGACTAGGAACACCGGGGAGCTGTTTTTT	CASSGTRNTGELFF
TRBJ1-2	TRBD1	few	TRBV18	TGTGCCAGCTCACCGACAGGGGGCTATGGCTACACCTTC	CASSPTGGYGYTF
TRBJ1-6	TRBD1	NA	TRBV7-8	TGTGCCAGCAGCAGGACAGGGAAGGGGACGGGCTCACCCCTCCACTTT	CASSRTGKGTGSPLHF
TRBJ2-3	NA	NA	TRBV5-1	TGCGCCAGCAGCTTGGAGCGGGGCACAGATACGCAGTATTTT	CASSLERGTDTQYF
TRBJ2-6	NA	NA	TRBV28	TGTGCCAGCAGTTTTAACGGACTCGGATCTGGGGCCAACGTCCTGACTTTC	CASSFNGLGSGANVLTF
TRBJ1-2	NA	NA	TRBV5-5	TGTGCCAGCAGCTTGTTTAGGGGAGCATCCTTC	CASSLFRGASF
TRBJ1-1	TRBD1	once	TRBV5-1	TGCGCCAGCAGCTTGGCCCCGGGACAGCCTGAAGCTTTCTTT	CASSLAPGQPEAFF
TRBJ2-7	NA	NA	TRBV5-1	TGCGCCAGCAGCTTCGGACTGTCCTCCTACGAGCAGTACTTC	CASSFGLSSYEQYF
TRBJ2-7	NA	NA	TRBV11-2	TGTGCCAGCAGCTTAGAAGCGTACCGGGGATTTTACGAGCAGTACTTC	CASSLEAYRGFYEQYF
TRBJ1-1	NA	NA	TRBV11-3	TGTGCCAGCAGCTTGGGGCGCAACAGAGGGGGGGCAATTAACACTGAAGCTTTCTTT	CASSLGRNRGGAINTEAFF
TRBJ1-3	NA	NA	TRBV5-1	TGCGCCAGCACCTTGGACAGCCCCACACCTGGAAACACCATATATTTT	CASTLDSPTPGNTIYF
TRBJ2-5	NA	NA	TRBV25-1	TGTGCCAGCAGTGATAGGGAGACCCAGTACTTC	CASSDRETQYF
TRBJ1-1	NA	NA	TRBV9	TGTGCCAGCAGCGTAGGGACGGGGATTGATGAAGCTTTCTTT	CASSVGTGIDEAFF
TRBJ2-1	TRBD2	few	TRBV5-1	TGCGCCAGCAGTATTGGGGCTAGCGGGGACGCCTACAATGAGCAGTTCTTC	CASSIGASGDAYNEQFF
TRBJ1-2	NA	NA	TRBV7-9	TGTGCCAGCAGCTTAGAAGTCAGTGACTATGGCTACACCTTC	CASSLEVSDYGYTF
TRBJ1-6	NA	NA	TRBV30	TGTGCCTGTGGCCGTCGGGGAGATTCACCCCTCCACTTT	CACGRRGDSPLHF
TRBJ2-5	NA	NA	TRBV9	TGTGCCAGCAGCGCCTCTGGGTCCGAGACCCAGTACTTC	CASSASGSETQYF
TRBJ2-1	NA	NA	TRBV6-1	TGTGCCAGCAGAGGCTACAATGAGCAGTTCTTC	CASRGYNEQFF
TRBJ1-2	TRBD1	few	TRBV28	TGTGCCAGCAGTTTAGGACAGGGAAGATATGGCTACACCTTC	CASSLGQGRYGYTF
TRBJ1-5	NA	NA	TRBV6-5	TGTGCCAGCAGCCACTCGACACCCGATCAGCCCCAGCATTTT	CASSHSTPDQPQHF
TRBJ1-6	NA	NA	TRBV6-5	TGTGCCAGCAGCCAGGTTAGGTATAATTCACCCCTCCACTTT	CASSQVRYNSPLHF
TRBJ2-2	NA	few	TRBV5-1	TGCGCCACCCGTGAAGGGACCAACACCGGGGAGCTGTTTTTT	CATREGTNTGELFF
TRBJ2-7	NA	NA	TRBV7-9	TGTGCCAGCAGCCCCGGGTTGGGCGAGCAGTACTTC	CASSPGLGEQYF
TRBJ2-2	NA	once	TRBV6-5	TGTGCCAGCAGGCCTCCCGTCACCGGGGAGCTGTTTTTT	CASRPPVTGELFF
TRBJ2-7	NA	NA	TRBV27	TGTGCCAGCAGCGAGGGACCCTACGAGCAGTACTTC	CASSEGPYEQYF
TRBJ1-1	TRBD1	NA	TRBV19	TGTGCCAGTACCCTGGGAGAGGGGGCTTCAAACCCTGAAGCTTTCTTT	CASTLGEGASNPEAFF
TRBJ1-5	TRBD1	NA	TRBV19	TGTGCCAGTAGCCCTGGGAAAAGATCGGGACAGGTTAGCAATCAGCCCCAGCATTTT	CASSPGKRSGQVSNQPQHF
TRBJ1-1	NA	NA	TRBV5-8	TGTGCCAGCAGCCTCCTCATCGGCACTGAAGCTTTCTTT	CASSLLIGTEAFF
TRBJ1-5	NA	NA	TRBV6-5	TGTGCCAGCAGTGGGCAGGTTCAGAGGGCCTCGGATTTT	CASSGQVQRASDF
TRBJ2-1	NA	once	TRBV9	TGTGCCAGCAGCGTATGGCGGAACTCCTACAATGAGCAGTTCTTC	CASSVWRNSYNEQFF
TRBJ2-5	TRBD2	NA	TRBV11-2	TGTGCCAGCAGCCCGGGACTAGCGGGGCGACCATTCCAAGAGACCCAGTACTTC	CASSPGLAGRPFQETQYF
TRBJ1-1	NA	NA	TRBV5-1	TGCGCCAGCAGCTGGGGGCAGAAAAGTGAAGCTTTCTTT	CASSWGQKSEAFF
TRBJ1-1	NA	NA	TRBV7-9	TGTGCCAGCAACTTCCACAGCACTGAAGCTTTCTTT	CASNFHSTEAFF
TRBJ2-5	TRBD2	NA	TRBV11-2	TGTGCCAGCAGCATTATAGCGGGGGAGTGGGAGACCCAGTACTTC	CASSIIAGEWETQYF
TRBJ2-1	NA	NA	TRBV13	TGTGCCAGCAGCCCTCGGGGCAGGAACTACAATGAGCAGTTCTTC	CASSPRGRNYNEQFF
TRBJ2-5	NA	NA	TRBV7-2	TGTGCCAGCAGCTCGGAGACCCAGTACTTC	CASSSETQYF
TRBJ1-4	NA	NA	TRBV6-5	TGTGCCAGCAGGAGAGGGAACGAAAAACTGTTTTTT	CASRRGNEKLFF
TRBJ2-7	NA	NA	TRBV4-3	TGCGCCAGCAGCCCTCAAAGGGGGCGGGGGGTGTCGGCCGAGCAGTACTTC	CASSPQRGRGVSAEQYF
TRBJ1-1	TRBD1	NA	TRBV7-3	TGTGCCAGCAGCCCTCACAGGGGGCGCACTGAAGCTTTCTTT	CASSPHRGRTEAFF
TRBJ2-2	TRBD1	NA	TRBV9	TGTGCCAGCAGCGTATGGACAGGGGAAACCGGGGAGCTGTTTTTT	CASSVWTGETGELFF
TRBJ1-5	NA	NA	TRBV5-3	TGTGCCAGCAGCTTGGATAATCAGCCCCAGCATTTT	CASSLDNQPQHF
TRBJ2-5	TRBD1	NA	TRBV7-9	TGTGCCAGCAGCTTACGGGTCGGGGACAGGGAACAAGAGACCCAGTACTTC	CASSLRVGDREQETQYF